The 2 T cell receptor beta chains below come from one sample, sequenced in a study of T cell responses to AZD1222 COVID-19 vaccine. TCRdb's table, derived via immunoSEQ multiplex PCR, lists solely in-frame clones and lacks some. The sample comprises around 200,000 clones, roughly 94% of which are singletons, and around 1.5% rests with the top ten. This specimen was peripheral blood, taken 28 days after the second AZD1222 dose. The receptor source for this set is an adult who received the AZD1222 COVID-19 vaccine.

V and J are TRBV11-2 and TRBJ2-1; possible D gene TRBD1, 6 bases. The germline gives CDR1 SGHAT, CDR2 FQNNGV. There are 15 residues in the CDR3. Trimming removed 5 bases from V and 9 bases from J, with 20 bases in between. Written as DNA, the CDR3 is TGTGCCAGCAGCCCCCGGAACAGGGATGTCGGTGAGCAGTTCTTC. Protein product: CASSPRNRDVGEQFF.

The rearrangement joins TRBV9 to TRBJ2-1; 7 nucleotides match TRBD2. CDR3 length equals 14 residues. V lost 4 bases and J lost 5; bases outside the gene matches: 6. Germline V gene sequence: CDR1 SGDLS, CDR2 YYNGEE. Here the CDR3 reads CASSPKLANNEQFF. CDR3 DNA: TGTGCCAGCAGCCCTAAACTAGCGAACAATGAGCAGTTCTTC. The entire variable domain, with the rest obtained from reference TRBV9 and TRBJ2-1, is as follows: DSGVTQTPKHLITATGQRVTLRCSPRSGDLSVYWYQQSLDQGLQFLIQYYNGEERAKGNILERFSAQQFPDLHSELNLSSLELGDSALYFCASSPKLANNEQFFGPGTRLTVL.